Listed below are T cell receptor beta chains from one sample, sequenced in a study of technical replicates of blood from a few donors. Sequencing was performed with immunoSEQ multiplex PCR; in TCRdb, only in-frame clones are kept and a portion is missing. Of 67,000 or so clones in the sample, about 95% were seen once. The sequenced material came from T cells isolated from PBMCs. All receptors come from a human donor in good health. Each CDR3 is given with its conserved first and last residue. The D gene is left open where the match is weak.

D: TRBD1; V: TRBV6-1; CDR3: CATQDRDNSPLHF
D: -; V: TRBV5-1; CDR3: CASSLGQVNTEAFF
D: -; V: TRBV7-3; CDR3: CASSPGGQIWTTIYF
D: TRBD1; V: TRBV5-1; CDR3: CASSLGDRANQPQHF
D: -; V: TRBV7-9; CDR3: CASSLFPGGIGEQYF
D: -; V: TRBV4-1; CDR3: CASSKASLASDIHGYTF
D: TRBD2; V: TRBV29-1; CDR3: CSTPGLAGNTGELFF
D: -; V: TRBV5-6; CDR3: CASSLGTTGNTIYF
D: TRBD1; V: TRBV27; CDR3: CASRDLGQGGTEAFF
D: -; V: TRBV19; CDR3: CASSIIGRDQPQHF
D: TRBD2; V: TRBV9; CDR3: CASSASGGRETQYF
D: -; V: TRBV27; CDR3: CASSPGTSAAETQYF
D: -; V: TRBV5-1; CDR3: CASSLESTVYSNTGELFF
D: -; V: TRBV4-1; CDR3: CASSQEGQGNWDGYTF